This TCR beta chain stems from a study of blood T cell repertoires in COVID-19. Turning to the study itself: Donors in the United States, Italy and Spain gave samples during acute or convalescent COVID-19.

The CDR3 length is 15 residues. Trimming removed 3 bases from V and 5 bases from J; junction bases left unmatched: 9. Germline assignment: CDR1 MNHEY and CDR2 SVGEGT. Some clones are missing from TCRdb's copy, which holds only in-frame ones; the method was immunoSEQ multiplex PCR. The sample shows over 200,000 clones, 80% to 85% of them seen only once. Sequencing was carried out using peripheral blood. This chain uses TRBV6-2 or TRBV6-3 with TRBJ2-5; 7 positions match TRBD1. This sequence originates from a human donor in a cohort sampled during active COVID-19. The CDR3 region has the DNA TGTGCCAGCAGTTATGGGCGCAGGGGGTGGGAGACCCAGTACTTC. Its protein product is CASSYGRRGWETQYF.